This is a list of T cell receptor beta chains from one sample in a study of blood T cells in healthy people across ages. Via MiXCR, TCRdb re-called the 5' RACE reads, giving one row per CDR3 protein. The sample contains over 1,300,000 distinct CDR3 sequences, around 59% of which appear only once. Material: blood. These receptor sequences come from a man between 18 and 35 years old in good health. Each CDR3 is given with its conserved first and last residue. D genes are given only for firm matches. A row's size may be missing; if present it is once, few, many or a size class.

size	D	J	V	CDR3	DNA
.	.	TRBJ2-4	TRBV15	CATSRPLTVLAKNIQYF	TGTGCCACCAGCAGACCCCTGACAGTACTAGCCAAAAACATTCAGTACTTC
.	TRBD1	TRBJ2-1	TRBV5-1	CASSFDRVSSYNEQFF	TGCGCCAGCAGCTTTGACAGGGTTTCGTCCTACAATGAGCAGTTCTTC
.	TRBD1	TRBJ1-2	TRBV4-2	CASSHSDRGYGYTF	TGTGCCAGCAGCCACTCGGACAGGGGGTATGGCTACACCTTC
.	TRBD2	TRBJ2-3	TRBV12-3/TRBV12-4	CASLGPGGGSTDTQYF	TGTGCCAGCTTAGGGCCGGGGGGAGGAAGCACAGATACGCAGTATTTT
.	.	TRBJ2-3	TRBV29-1	CSVEHPSSADTQYF	TGCAGCGTTGAACACCCCAGCTCGGCAGATACGCAGTATTTT
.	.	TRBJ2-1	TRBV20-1	CSARGSGVSYNEQFF	TGCAGTGCTAGGGGCTCGGGGGTTTCCTACAATGAGCAGTTCTTC
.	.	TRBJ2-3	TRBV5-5	CASSPAVDRTDTQYF	TGTGCCAGCAGCCCAGCAGTCGATAGGACAGATACGCAGTATTTT
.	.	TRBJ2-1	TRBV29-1	CSVRGRIRFDEQFF	TGCAGCGTTAGGGGACGGATTCGATTCGATGAGCAGTTCTTC
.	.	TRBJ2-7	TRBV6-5	CASRRSQQLREQYF	TGTGCCAGCAGGAGAAGTCAACAACTACGCGAGCAGTACTTC
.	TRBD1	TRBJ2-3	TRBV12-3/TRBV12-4	CASRPRTGGTDTQYF	TGTGCCAGCAGACCTAGGACAGGGGGCACAGATACGCAGTATTTT
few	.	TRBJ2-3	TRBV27	CATLTQSTDTQYF	TGTGCCACCCTTACCCAAAGCACAGATACGCAGTATTTT
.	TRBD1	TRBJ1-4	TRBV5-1	CASSLGQGLTNEKLFF	TGCGCCAGCAGCCTCGGACAGGGGCTCACTAATGAAAAACTGTTTTTT
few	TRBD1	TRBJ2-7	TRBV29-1	CSVGGTGVYEQYF	TGCAGCGTTGGGGGGACAGGGGTTTACGAGCAGTACTTC
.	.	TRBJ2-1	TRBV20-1	CSANPLQVLSSYNEQFF	TGCAGTGCCAATCCCTTACAGGTTCTCAGCTCCTACAATGAGCAGTTCTTC
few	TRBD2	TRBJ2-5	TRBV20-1	CSANGLAGGRETQYF	TGCAGTGCTAACGGACTAGCGGGGGGGCGAGAGACCCAGTACTTC
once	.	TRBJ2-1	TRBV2	CASSEADRASGSNNEQFF	TGTGCCAGCAGTGAAGCCGACAGGGCCAGCGGGAGTAACAATGAGCAGTTCTTC
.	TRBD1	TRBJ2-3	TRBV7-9	CASRAPGQEITDTQYF	TGTGCCAGCAGAGCGCCGGGACAGGAAATCACAGATACGCAGTATTTT
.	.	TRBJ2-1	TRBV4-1	CAGSQEADHNEQFF	TGCGCCGGCAGCCAAGAAGCGGATCACAATGAGCAGTTCTTC
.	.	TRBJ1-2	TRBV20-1	CSARQDSYGYTF	TGCAGTGCTAGACAGGACAGCTATGGCTACACCTTC
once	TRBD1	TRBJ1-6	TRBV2	CASSGDRDLDSPLHF	TGTGCCAGCAGTGGGGACAGGGATCTTGATTCACCCCTCCACTTT
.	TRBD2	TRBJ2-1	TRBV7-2	CASSPVAGGLGEQFF	TGTGCCAGCAGCCCCGTAGCGGGAGGGCTTGGTGAGCAGTTCTTC
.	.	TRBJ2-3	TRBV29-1	CSVKGFRPGTDTQYF	TGCAGCGTCAAAGGTTTTAGGCCGGGGACAGATACGCAGTATTTT
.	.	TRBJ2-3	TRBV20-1	CSARAGRDIIDTQYF	TGCAGTGCTAGAGCTGGCAGGGATATAATAGATACGCAGTATTTT
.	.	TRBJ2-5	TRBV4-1	CAGSQVQAAGETQYF	TGCGCCGGCAGCCAAGTACAAGCGGCAGGCGAGACCCAGTACTTC
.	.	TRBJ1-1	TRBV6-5	CASSYSGLMNTEAFF	TGTGCCAGCAGTTACTCGGGGCTTATGAACACTGAAGCTTTCTTT